This section outlines one T cell receptor beta chain sequence together with its context. What it binds is unknown. The CDR3 extends over 16 amino acids. J lost 3 bases, V lost 5 bases, and 8 bases had no gene match. Germline V gives CDR1 SEHNR, CDR2 FQNEAQ (reference sequence). This sample was taken from a study of blood T cells in healthy people across ages. With a J-beta primer mix and a sample-barcoded 5' primer, a second PCR ran about 7 to 12 cycles. Each CDR3 protein is one row after TCRdb ran MiXCR on the 5' RACE reads. The sample has about 1,400,000 distinct CDR3 sequences; roughly 59% are singletons. The study's findings and limits: Versus aged donors, long-lived donors had higher diversity and more naive CD4+ cells. Observed TCR beta diversity per million T cells went down as age went up. This fall followed a roughly linear course with age.

The receptor was derived from a man in his late teens or twenties in good health. The chain joins TRBV7-9 to TRBJ2-1, with 9 nucleotides matching TRBD1. The source material was blood. The CDR3 region has the DNA TGTGCCAGCAGCCCGGGACAGGGAACGCGCTACAATGAGCAGTTCTTC. Translated: CASSPGQGTRYNEQFF.